This paragraph covers one T cell receptor (beta chain) sequence. This specimen comes from a study of shared clonotypes between healthy human individuals. The CDR3 runs 14 residues. Trimming left V 6 bases short and J 4 bases short, with 12 bases between. Germline V CDR1 and CDR2: MNHEY, SMNVEV (reference sequence). Method: immunoSEQ multiplex PCR; TCRdb's copy keeps in-frame clones and lacks some. Of hundreds of thousands of clones in the sample, roughly 95% were seen once. The study separated CD4+ cells into CD45RA+ naive and CD45RA-negative memory subsets. Sequencing was performed on naive CD4+ T cells sorted from blood. This sample's subset: CD45RA+ positively selected. This sequence was found in a young woman in good health. The J gene is TRBJ1-4, the V gene TRBV27, with D uncertain. Here the CDR3 DNA reads TGTGCCAGCAGCCCAACAAGATTTAATGAAAAACTGTTTTTT. This translates into CASSPTRFNEKLFF.